This T cell receptor beta chain was recorded in a study of cytomegalovirus exposure and HLA in healthy donors. Study context: Most genotyped donors, approximately 77% of around 370, had Caucasian-associated genetic ancestry. General study results and limits: Listed as cytomegalovirus-associated were 150 or so TCR beta chains. Among immune exposure information, only CMV serostatus was available. Later analysis associated a missense DCLRE1C variant with TCR beta V- and J-gene trimming.

This clone was found a few times. Its specificity is unknown. Trimming took off 0 bases at V and 0 bases at J, with 24 bases between the two ends. The CDR3 consists of 21 residues. The germline CDR1 and CDR2 sequences are MNHEY and SMNVEV (reference sequence). PCR was performed using 60 Vbeta and 13 Jbeta primers. TCRdb keeps only in-frame clones here, not all; method: immunoSEQ multiplex PCR. The sample lists about 160,000 clones; under 80% were seen once. The rearrangement uses TRBV27 and TRBJ1-3; D is possibly TRBD1 (6 bases). The source is a woman in her 30s in good health and CMV-seronegative. The specimen was PBMCs. For the CDR3, the DNA is TGTGCCAGCAGTTTATCGAATCCGGGGACAACTTATTTGAGCTCTGGAAACACCATATATTTT. Protein sequence: CASSLSNPGTTYLSSGNTIYF.